This T cell receptor (beta chain) stems from a study of T cells in Graves' hyperthyroidism and ophthalmopathy (dated by TCRdb to the late 2010s). The study in broad terms: To identify TCR V-J signatures that set the groups apart, the researchers used a discovery cohort of approximately 98 patients, made up of under 50 with Graves' ophthalmopathy and about 60 with stable Graves' hyperthyroidism. The paper reports TCR Vbeta CDR3 sequencing of approximately 140 peripheral blood samples: some 41 ophthalmopathy, about 75 hyperthyroidism and approximately 17 progressor patients. After sampling, hyperthyroidism patients received methimazole starting at 30 mg daily, and ophthalmopathy patients received high-dose intravenous methylprednisolone. The roughly 100 discovery patients were randomly divided into training and test sets at a 7:3 ratio. Thyroid tissue and blood T-cell repertoires from roughly 6 Graves' hyperthyroidism patients were also compared in the study. An independent validation cohort of fewer than 20 hyperthyroidism patients and about 15 patients who later progressed to ophthalmopathy tested prospective prediction of ophthalmopathy. Here is what the overall study found, with its caveats: Most expanded thyroid clonotypes (frequency above 0.001) were also detected in blood, suggesting blood repertoires may reflect thyroid immune responses. A model built on a 13 V-J signature distinguished ophthalmopathy from stable hyperthyroidism, reaching 87.88% sensitivity and about 81% specificity in cross-validation and 80%/75% in testing. During validation, the model predicted progression to ophthalmopathy a median of approximately six months ahead of onset, with almost 71% sensitivity and 72.22% specificity. Sample size was not statistically predetermined, and investigators were not blinded to group allocation.

This clonotype has only a few counts. Its antigen is not yet known. Qualities for individual bases were not recorded, and no much larger clone is one base off. The TCR beta CDR3 regions were amplified from RNA transcripts. For the first round of RT-PCR on the TCR CDR3, the HTBI primer set was used together with the Qiagen OneStep RT-PCR kit. A second multiplex PCR round built the libraries, followed by size selection and purification. The libraries were sequenced on an Illumina HiSeq2000 using paired-end 100 bp reads. The authors' analysis ran thus. Raw data were processed with SOAPnuke, discarding reads with adapters, uncalled bases, mean Phred below 15, or no exact constant-primer or identifier match. COPE v1.2.5 was used to merge the high-quality paired reads, and each unique nucleotide sequence was defined as a clonotype. MiTCR v1.1 was used to align clonotypes to the IMGT TRBV, TRBD and TRBJ reference segments. Analysis was restricted to V-J combinations with a frequency above 0.0001, which covered roughly 99% of repertoires. The TCS score was defined as F50 (clonal expansion) divided by E x V (chaos), with BLOSUM62-based TCRdist calculated between CDR3 peptides within each V-J. Welch's t-statistics and random forest reduced approximately 520 V-J features to roughly 13, which were used in a naive Bayes classifier (R e1071). In-frame beta chains were kept once TCRdb had trimmed the public reads at Q25 with fastp and called clones with MiXCR. Rows are unified per CDR3 protein, each entry keeping the most common DNA and genes. TCRdb's processing, not the authors' own work, is the source of the V and J calls. This sample is represented by some 600,000 distinct CDR3 sequences; 46% of them were singletons. The ten largest account for 8% to 8.5% of the sample.

At the junction V is shortened by 4 bases and J by 4 bases; bases outside the gene matches: 8. The CDR3 runs 15 amino acids, cysteine and phenylalanine included. Solely the CDR3 DNA is kept, with 45 bases framed from the first base. CDR1 and CDR2 are read off the germline V gene (reference sequence) as SEHNR and FQNEAQ. Graves' hyperthyroidism was defined as stable when no progression to ophthalmopathy occurred over 18 months of follow-up. Hyperthyroidism patients were newly diagnosed, with disease duration under 2 months, and aged 18 to 65 years. The study excluded patients with uncontrolled infections, other autoimmune diseases, pregnancy or lactation. Diagnoses relied on clinical symptoms, serum thyroxine and TRAb, thyroid ultrasound and orbital computed tomography. Total RNA was extracted with Trizol reagent, and quality was checked on an Agilent 2100 Bioanalyzer.

The material sequenced was peripheral blood or thyroid tissue (not recorded which). The chain is made from TRBV7-9 and TRBJ1-2, with 8 junctional bases fitting TRBD1. This TCR came from a woman under 30 with Graves' hyperthyroidism. Donor details come from another sample of the same person, matched by shared clones. This receptor carries the CDR3 CASSSDRGSPYGYTF. The bases read TGTGCCAGCAGCTCAGACAGGGGATCCCCCTATGGCTACACCTTC.